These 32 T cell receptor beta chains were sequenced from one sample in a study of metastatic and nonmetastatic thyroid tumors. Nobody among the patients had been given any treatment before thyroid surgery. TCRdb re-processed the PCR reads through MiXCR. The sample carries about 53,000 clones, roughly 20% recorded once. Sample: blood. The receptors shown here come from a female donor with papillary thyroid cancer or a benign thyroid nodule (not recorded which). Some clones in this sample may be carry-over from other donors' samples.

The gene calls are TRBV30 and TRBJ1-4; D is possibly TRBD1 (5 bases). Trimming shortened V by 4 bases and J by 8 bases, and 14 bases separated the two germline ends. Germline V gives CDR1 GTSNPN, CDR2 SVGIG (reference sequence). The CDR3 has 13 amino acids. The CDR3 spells CAWKRGAREKLFF. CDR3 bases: TGTGCCTGGAAAAGGGGAGCACGGGAAAAACTGTTTTTT.

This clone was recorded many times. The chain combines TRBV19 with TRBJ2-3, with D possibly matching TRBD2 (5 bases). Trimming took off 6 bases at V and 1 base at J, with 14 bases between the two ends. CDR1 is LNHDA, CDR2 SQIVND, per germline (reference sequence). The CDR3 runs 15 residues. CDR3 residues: CASSPRFGGTDTQYF. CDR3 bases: TGTGCCAGTAGCCCTCGGTTCGGGGGCACAGATACGCAGTATTTT.

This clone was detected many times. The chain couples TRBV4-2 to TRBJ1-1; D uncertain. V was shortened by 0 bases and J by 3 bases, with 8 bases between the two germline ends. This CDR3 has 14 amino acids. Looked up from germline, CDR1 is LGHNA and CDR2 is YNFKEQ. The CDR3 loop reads CASSQEGVDTEAFF. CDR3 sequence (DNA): TGTGCCAGCAGCCAAGAGGGTGTAGACACTGAAGCTTTCTTT.

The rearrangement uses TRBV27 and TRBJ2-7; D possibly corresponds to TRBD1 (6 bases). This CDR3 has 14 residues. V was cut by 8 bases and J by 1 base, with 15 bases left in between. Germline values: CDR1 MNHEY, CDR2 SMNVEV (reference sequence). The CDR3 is CASGTGQRSYEQYF. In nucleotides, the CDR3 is TGTGCCAGCGGCACAGGGCAAAGATCCTACGAGCAGTACTTC.

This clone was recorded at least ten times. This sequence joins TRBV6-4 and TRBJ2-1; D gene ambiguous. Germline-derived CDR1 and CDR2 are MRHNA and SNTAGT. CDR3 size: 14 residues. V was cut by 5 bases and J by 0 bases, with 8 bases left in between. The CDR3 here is CASSRESSYNEQFF. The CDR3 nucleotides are TGTGCCAGCAGTAGAGAGAGCTCCTACAATGAGCAGTTCTTC.

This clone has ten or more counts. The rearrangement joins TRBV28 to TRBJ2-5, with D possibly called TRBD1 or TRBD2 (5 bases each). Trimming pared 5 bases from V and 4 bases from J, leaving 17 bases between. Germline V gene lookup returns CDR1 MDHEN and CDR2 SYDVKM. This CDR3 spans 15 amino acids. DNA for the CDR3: TGTGCCAGCAGTACACACCCCCGGGGCGTAGAGACCCAGTACTTC. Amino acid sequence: CASSTHPRGVETQYF.

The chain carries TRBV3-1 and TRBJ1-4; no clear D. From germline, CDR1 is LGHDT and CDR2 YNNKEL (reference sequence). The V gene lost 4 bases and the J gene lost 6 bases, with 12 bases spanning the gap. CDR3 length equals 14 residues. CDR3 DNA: TGTGCCAGCAGCCTAGACATAGCCCATGAAAAACTGTTTTTT. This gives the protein CASSLDIAHEKLFF.

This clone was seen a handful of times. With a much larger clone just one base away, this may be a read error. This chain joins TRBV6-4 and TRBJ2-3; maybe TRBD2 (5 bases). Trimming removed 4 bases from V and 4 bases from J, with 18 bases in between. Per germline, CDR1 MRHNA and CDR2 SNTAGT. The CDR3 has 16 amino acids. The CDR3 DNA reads TGTGCCAGCAGTGTTAACATCGGGATGGGATCAGATACGCAGTATTTT. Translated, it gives CASSVNIGMGSDTQYF.

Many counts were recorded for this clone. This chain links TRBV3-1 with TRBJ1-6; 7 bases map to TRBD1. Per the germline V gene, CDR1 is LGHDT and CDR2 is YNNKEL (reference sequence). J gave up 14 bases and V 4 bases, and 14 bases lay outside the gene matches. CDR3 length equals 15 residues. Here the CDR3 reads CASSPPDRSSVTLHF. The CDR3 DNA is TGTGCCAGCAGCCCACCGGACAGGTCCTCGGTTACCCTCCACTTT.

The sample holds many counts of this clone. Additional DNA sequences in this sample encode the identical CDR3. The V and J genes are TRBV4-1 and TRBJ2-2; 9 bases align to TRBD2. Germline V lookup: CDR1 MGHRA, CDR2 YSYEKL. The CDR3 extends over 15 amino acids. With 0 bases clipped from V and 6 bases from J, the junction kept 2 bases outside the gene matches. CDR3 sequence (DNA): TGCGCCAGCAGCCAAGAGGGCGGGAGGGCCGGGGAGCTGTTTTTT. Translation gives CASSQEGGRAGELFF.

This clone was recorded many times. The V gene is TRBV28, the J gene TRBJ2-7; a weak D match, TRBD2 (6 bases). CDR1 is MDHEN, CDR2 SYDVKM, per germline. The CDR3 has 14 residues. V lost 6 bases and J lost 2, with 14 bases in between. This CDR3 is CASRRSGGTYEQYF. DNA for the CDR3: TGTGCCAGCAGACGTTCAGGCGGGACCTACGAGCAGTACTTC.

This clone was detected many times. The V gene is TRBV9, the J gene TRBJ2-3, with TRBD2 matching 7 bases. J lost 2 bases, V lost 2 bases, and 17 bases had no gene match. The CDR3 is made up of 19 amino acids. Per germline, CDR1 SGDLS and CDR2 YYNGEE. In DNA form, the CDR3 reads TGTGCCAGCAGCGTTGCGGCTTCTGAGGCTAAGCGGGACACAGATACGCAGTATTTT. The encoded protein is CASSVAASEAKRDTDTQYF. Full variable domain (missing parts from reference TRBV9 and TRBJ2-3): DSGVTQTPKHLITATGQRVTLRCSPRSGDLSVYWYQQSLDQGLQFLIQYYNGEERAKGNILERFSAQQFPDLHSELNLSSLELGDSALYFCASSVAASEAKRDTDTQYFGPGTRLTVL.

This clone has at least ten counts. CDR3 region: CASSTLQGGSEAFF. The DNA of the CDR3 is TGTGCCAGCAGCACCCTTCAGGGGGGTAGTGAAGCTTTCTTT. The chain combines TRBV5-5 with TRBJ1-1; TRBD1 agrees at 7 bases. The germline V gene has CDR1 SGHKS and CDR2 YYEKEE (reference sequence). Losses at the gene ends were 4 bases for V and 7 bases for J; bases not matched to a gene: 10. The CDR3 is 14 residues long.

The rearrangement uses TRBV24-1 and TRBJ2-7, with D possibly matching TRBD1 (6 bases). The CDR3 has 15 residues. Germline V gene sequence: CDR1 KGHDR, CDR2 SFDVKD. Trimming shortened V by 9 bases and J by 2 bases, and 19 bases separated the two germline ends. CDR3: CATPRGGGNPYEQYF. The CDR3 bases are TGTGCCACCCCACGGGGTGGGGGCAACCCCTACGAGCAGTACTTC.

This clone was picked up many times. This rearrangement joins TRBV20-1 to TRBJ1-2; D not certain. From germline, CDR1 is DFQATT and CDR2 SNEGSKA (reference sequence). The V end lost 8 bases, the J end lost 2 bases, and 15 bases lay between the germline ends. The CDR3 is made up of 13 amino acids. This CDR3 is CSTPNSGNYGYTF. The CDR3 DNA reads TGCAGTACGCCTAATTCAGGAAACTATGGCTACACCTTC.

CDR3 sequence (DNA): TGCGCCAGCAAGGGGACAGTGAACACTGAAGCTTTCTTT. Encoded protein: CASKGTVNTEAFF. The chain carries TRBV5-1 and TRBJ1-1; 7 positions agree with TRBD1. Losses at the gene ends were 6 bases for V and 0 bases for J; bases not matched to a gene: 2. Germline V CDR1 and CDR2: SGHRS, YFSETQ. This CDR3 is built from 13 residues. The whole variable domain, filled in from reference TRBV5-1 and TRBJ1-1, reads KAGVTQTPRYLIKTRGQQVTLSCSPISGHRSVSWYQQTPGQGLQFLFEYFSETQRNKGNFPGRFSGRQFSNSRSEMNVSTLELGDSALYLCASKGTVNTEAFFGQGTRLTVV.

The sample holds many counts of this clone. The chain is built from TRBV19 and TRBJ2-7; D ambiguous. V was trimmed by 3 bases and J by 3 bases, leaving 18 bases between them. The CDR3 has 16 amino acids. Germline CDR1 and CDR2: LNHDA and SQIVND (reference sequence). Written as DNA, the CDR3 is TGTGCCAGTAGTATCCACACCAGGTCGTATAACTACGAGCAGTACTTC. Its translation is CASSIHTRSYNYEQYF.

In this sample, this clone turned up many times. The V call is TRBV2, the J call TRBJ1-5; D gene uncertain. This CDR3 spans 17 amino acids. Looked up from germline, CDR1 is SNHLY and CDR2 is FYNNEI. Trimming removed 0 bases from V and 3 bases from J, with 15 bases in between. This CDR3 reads CASSEARGLGINQPQHF. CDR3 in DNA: TGTGCCAGCAGTGAAGCGCGGGGATTAGGGATCAATCAGCCCCAGCATTTT.

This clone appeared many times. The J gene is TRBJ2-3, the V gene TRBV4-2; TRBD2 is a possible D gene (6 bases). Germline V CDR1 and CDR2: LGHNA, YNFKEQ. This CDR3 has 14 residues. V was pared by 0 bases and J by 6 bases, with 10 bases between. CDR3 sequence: CASSQDTGSDTQYF. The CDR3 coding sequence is TGTGCCAGCAGCCAAGATACCGGGAGCGATACGCAGTATTTT.

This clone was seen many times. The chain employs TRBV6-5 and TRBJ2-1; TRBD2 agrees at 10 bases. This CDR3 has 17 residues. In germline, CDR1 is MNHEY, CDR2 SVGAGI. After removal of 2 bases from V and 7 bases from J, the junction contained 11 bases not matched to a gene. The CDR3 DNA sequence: TGTGCCAGCAGTTACGCCCTTCTAGCGGGAGTAGAGAATGAGCAGTTCTTC. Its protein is CASSYALLAGVENEQFF.

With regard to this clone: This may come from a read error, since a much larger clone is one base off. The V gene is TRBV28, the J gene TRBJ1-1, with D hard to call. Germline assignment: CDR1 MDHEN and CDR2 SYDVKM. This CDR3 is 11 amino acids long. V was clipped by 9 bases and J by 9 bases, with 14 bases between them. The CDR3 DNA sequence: TGTGCCAGTAAGACTGTGGAACAAGCTTTCTTT. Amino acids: CASKTVEQAFF.

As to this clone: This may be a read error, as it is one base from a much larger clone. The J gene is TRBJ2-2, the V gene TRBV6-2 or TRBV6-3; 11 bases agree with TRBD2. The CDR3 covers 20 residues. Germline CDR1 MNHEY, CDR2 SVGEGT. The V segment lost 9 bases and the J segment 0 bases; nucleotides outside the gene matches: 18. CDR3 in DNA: TGTGCCAGTACATCCTTCACGGGACTAGCGGCAAGTACGAACACCGGGGAGCTGTTTTTT. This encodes CASTSFTGLAASTNTGELFF.

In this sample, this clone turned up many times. The CDR3 reads CASSIKNQETQYF. DNA of the CDR3: TGTGCCAGTAGTATAAAAAACCAAGAGACCCAGTACTTC. The V gene is TRBV19, the J gene TRBJ2-5, with D uncertain. CDR1 is LNHDA and CDR2 is SQIVND in the germline V gene (reference sequence). The CDR3 contains 13 residues. Trimming cost V 2 bases and J 0 bases, with 4 bases left between them.

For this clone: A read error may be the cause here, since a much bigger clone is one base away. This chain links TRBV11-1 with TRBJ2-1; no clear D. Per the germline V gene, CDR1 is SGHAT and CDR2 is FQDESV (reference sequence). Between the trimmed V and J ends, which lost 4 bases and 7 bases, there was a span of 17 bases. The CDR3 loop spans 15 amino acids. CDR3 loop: CASSSASRWGNEQFF. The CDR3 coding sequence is TGTGCCAGCAGCTCTGCCTCACGGTGGGGAAATGAGCAGTTCTTC.

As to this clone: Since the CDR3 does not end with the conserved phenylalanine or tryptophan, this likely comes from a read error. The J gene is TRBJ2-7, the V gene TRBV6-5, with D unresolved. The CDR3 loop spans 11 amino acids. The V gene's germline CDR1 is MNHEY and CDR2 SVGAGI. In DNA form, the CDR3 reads TGTGGCAGCAGTTACGGACCCGAGCAGTACATC. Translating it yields CGSSYGPEQYI.

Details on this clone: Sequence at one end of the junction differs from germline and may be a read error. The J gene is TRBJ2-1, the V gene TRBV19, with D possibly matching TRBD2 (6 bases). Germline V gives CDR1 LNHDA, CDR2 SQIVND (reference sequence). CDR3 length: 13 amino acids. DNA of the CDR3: TGTGCCAGCACCGGGAGTCTGTTTAATGAGCAGATCTTC. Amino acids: CASTGSLFNEQIF.

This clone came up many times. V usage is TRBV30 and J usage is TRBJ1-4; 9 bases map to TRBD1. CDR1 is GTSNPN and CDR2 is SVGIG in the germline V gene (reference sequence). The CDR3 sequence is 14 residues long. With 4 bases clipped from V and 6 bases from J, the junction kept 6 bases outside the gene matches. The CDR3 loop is CAWTPGQGYEKLFF. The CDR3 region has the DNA TGTGCCTGGACACCGGGACAGGGATATGAAAAACTGTTTTTT.

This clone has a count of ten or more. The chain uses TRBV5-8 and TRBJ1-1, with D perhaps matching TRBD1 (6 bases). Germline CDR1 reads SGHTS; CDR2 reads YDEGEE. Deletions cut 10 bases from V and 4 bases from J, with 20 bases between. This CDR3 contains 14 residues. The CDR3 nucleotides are TGTGCCGGGGAATCAGGGGACTCGATCACTGAAGCTTTCTTT. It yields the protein CAGESGDSITEAFF. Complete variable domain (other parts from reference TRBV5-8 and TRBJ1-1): EAGVTQSPTHLIKTRGQQATLRCSPISGHTSVYWYQQALGLGLQFLLWYDEGEERNRGNFPPRFSGRQFPNYSSELNVNALELEDSALYLCAGESGDSITEAFFGQGTRLTVV.

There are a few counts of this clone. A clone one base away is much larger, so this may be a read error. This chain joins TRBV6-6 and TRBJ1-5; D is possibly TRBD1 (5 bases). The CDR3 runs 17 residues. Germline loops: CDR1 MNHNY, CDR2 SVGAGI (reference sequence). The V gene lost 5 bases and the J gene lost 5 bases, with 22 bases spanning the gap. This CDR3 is CASSNLNGERGDQPQHF. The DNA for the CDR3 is TGTGCCAGCAGTAACCTCAACGGGGAGAGGGGCGATCAGCCCCAGCATTTT.

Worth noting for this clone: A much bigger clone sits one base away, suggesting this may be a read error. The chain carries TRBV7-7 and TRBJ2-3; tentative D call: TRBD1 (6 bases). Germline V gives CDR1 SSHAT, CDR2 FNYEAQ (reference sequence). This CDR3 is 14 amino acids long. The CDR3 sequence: CASSPNREVDTQYF. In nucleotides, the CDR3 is TGTGCTAGCAGCCCCAACAGGGAAGTAGATACGCAGTATTTT.

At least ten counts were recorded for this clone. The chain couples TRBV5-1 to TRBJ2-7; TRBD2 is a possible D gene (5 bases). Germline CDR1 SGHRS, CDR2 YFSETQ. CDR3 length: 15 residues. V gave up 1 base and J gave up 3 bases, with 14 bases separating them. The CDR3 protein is CASSLNFGADYEQYF. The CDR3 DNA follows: TGCGCCAGCAGCTTGAACTTCGGAGCGGACTACGAGCAGTACTTC.

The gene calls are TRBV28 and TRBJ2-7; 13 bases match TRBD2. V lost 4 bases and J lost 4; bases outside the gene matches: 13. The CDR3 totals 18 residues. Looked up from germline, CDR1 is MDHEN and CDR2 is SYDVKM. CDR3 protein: CASSSGLAGNLPSYEQYF. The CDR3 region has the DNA TGTGCCAGCAGTTCGGGACTAGCGGGGAACCTTCCCTCATACGAGCAGTACTTC.